This is a list of T cell receptor beta chains from one sample in a study of OX40 agonist ivuxolimab in advanced cancers. Measured with immunoSEQ multiplex PCR; TCRdb has only the in-frame clones, and not every one. The data hold tens of thousands of clones, with roughly 83% observed a single time. Sequenced material: CD4+ or CD8+ T cells sorted from blood, taken in a trial of the OX40 agonist ivuxolimab. The receptors were sampled from an adult with an advanced solid tumor such as melanoma, head and neck, liver or kidney cancer. Both conserved end residues are part of each CDR3. The order of the fields is V gene, clone size, J gene, CDR3 protein. Only some rows state a clone size, as once, few, many or a class for expanded clones.

>TRBV6-5|NA|TRBJ1-3
CASSYLSSGNTIYF
>TRBV7-3|once|TRBJ2-1
CASSPVGGDNEQFF
>TRBV7-9|NA|TRBJ2-1
CASLGRDRAYNEQFF
>TRBV25-1|NA|TRBJ2-1
CASSESVSSYNEQFF
>TRBV5-6|once|TRBJ2-1
CASSHRAGLAARRQFF
>TRBV29-1|NA|TRBJ2-5
CSVTQGRVMETQYF
>TRBV6-6|NA|TRBJ1-2
CASSYSGPGQYGYTF
>TRBV28|NA|TRBJ1-1
CASSFRGRRTEAFF
>TRBV19|NA|TRBJ1-5
CASSIGSSNQPQHF
>TRBV7-3|NA|TRBJ2-7
CWGHLDYEQYF
>TRBV6-5|few|TRBJ2-1
CASSAGPRDEQFF
>TRBV7-3|NA|TRBJ2-3
CASSLTGGSIDTQYF
>TRBV7-9|once|TRBJ2-7
CASSLDNPGTPPFEQYF
>TRBV9|NA|TRBJ2-1
CASSGQRGNEQFF
>TRBV5-6|NA|TRBJ2-2
CASSLGHQNTGELFF
>TRBV9|NA|TRBJ2-1
CASSARLAGEVYNEQFF
>TRBV15|few|TRBJ1-1
CATSRGRTDEAFF
>TRBV7-3|NA|TRBJ2-1
CASSLQGGGEQFF
>TRBV2|NA|TRBJ2-1
CASSTSGRAYEQFF
>TRBV7-9|NA|TRBJ2-7
CASSSLGQFYEQYF
>TRBV6-5|NA|TRBJ1-1
CASSPFPGVNTEAFF
>TRBV4-1|NA|TRBJ2-7
CASSQITGLDEQYF
>TRBV19|NA|TRBJ1-1
CASSIGAASGAFF
>TRBV21-1|medium-sized|TRBJ1-1
CASSKTTKNHEAFF
>TRBV11-2|NA|TRBJ2-1
CASSLNRAEQFF
>TRBV28|NA|TRBJ2-5
CASRVLGTQYF
>TRBV9|NA|TRBJ2-7
CASSVDISGNYEQYF
>TRBV6-5|NA|TRBJ2-5
CASSSWETQYF
>TRBV28|NA|TRBJ2-5
CASKIAGTSETQYF
>TRBV9|few|TRBJ2-1
CASSPVGTSGSSDEQFF
>TRBV6-4|NA|TRBJ1-1
CASSDGSGNTEAFF
>TRBV10-3|NA|TRBJ2-1
CAISEKRTSVYNEQFF
>TRBV5-1|NA|TRBJ2-3
CASTWTSGRRLGTDTQYF
>TRBV19|NA|TRBJ2-1
CASTPGTSAEQFF
>TRBV5-4|once|TRBJ2-1
CASSFGAPYNEQFF
>TRBV12-5|NA|TRBJ2-3
CASGFRDRGSAGDTDTQYF
>TRBV6-1|NA|TRBJ2-7
CASSERHDYEQYF
>TRBV7-9|few|TRBJ2-1
CASTAPRVGSGSRHNEQFF
>TRBV7-3|NA|TRBJ2-7
CASSLRGGIYEQYF
>TRBV6-4|NA|TRBJ1-1
CASSQGQITEAFF
>TRBV7-3|NA|TRBJ2-1
CASSVTGNNEQFF
>TRBV4-1|once|TRBJ2-1
CASSQDPSGRSYNEQFF
>TRBV29-1|NA|TRBJ2-2
CSVRDPRRAGELFF
>TRBV6-5|NA|TRBJ2-5
CASSYLGGAETQYF
>TRBV28|NA|TRBJ1-4
CASSPGQGASNEKLFF
>TRBV4-1|few|TRBJ1-2
CASSQGWGSYGYTF
>TRBV13|NA|TRBJ2-4
CASSKGDSLAKNIQYF
>TRBV20-1|NA|TRBJ2-2
CSAGPGGELFF
>TRBV2|NA|TRBJ2-2
CASSEDIGGLVAGELFF
>TRBV13|once|TRBJ1-1
CASSFNVNTEAFF
>TRBV5-1|few|TRBJ2-7
CASSLNHYEQYF
>TRBV6-4|NA|TRBJ2-7
CASSDSSGSYEQYF
>TRBV30|NA|TRBJ2-3
CAWSGTGGGTDTQYF
>TRBV28|NA|TRBJ2-7
CASSYQREAFYEQYF